Presented here are 31 T cell receptor beta chains from one specimen sequenced in a study of T cells after yellow fever vaccination. TCRdb redid the calling of the 5' RACE reads with MiXCR, one entry per CDR3 protein. This table has about 63,000 distinct CDR3 sequences, approximately 7.4% appearing once. The specimen was CD8+ T cells sorted from PBMCs, collected 15 days after the yellow fever booster vaccination. The receptor source for this set is a man between 25 and 39 years old who received the YFV17D yellow fever vaccine.

This clonotype was observed a handful of times. The rearrangement uses TRBV5-4 and TRBJ2-3; 10 nucleotides match TRBD2. CDR1 is SGHNT, CDR2 YYREEE, per germline (reference sequence). The CDR3 extends over 18 amino acids. V shed 0 bases, J shed 0 bases, and the junction held 7 bases outside the gene matches. CDR3 DNA: TGTGCCAGCAGCTTGGGGACTAGCGGAGGCCTAAGCACAGATACGCAGTATTTT. Its translation: CASSLGTSGGLSTDTQYF.

The sample holds a few counts of this clonotype. The chain joins TRBV29-1 to TRBJ2-1, with a possible D match to TRBD2 (6 bases). From germline, CDR1 is SQVTM and CDR2 ANQGSEA. V lost 7 bases, J lost 6 bases, and 19 bases lay in between. The CDR3 is made up of 14 amino acids. CDR3 coding DNA: TGCAGCGGGGGGTGGGGGATGGAGGGCAATGAGCAGTTCTTC. Translating gives CSGGWGMEGNEQFF.

This clonotype was recorded at least ten times. The gene calls are TRBV7-2 and TRBJ2-7, with TRBD2 matching over 8 bases. Germline loops: CDR1 SGHTA, CDR2 FQGNSA. V gave up 6 bases and J gave up 2 bases; unmatched junction bases: 9. This CDR3 has 15 amino acids. CDR3: CASRAPGLATYEQYF. DNA of the CDR3: TGTGCCAGCAGAGCTCCTGGACTAGCCACCTACGAGCAGTACTTC.

This clonotype was detected many times. This rearrangement joins TRBV27 to TRBJ1-2, with TRBD1 identical over 8 bases. Germline V lookup: CDR1 MNHEY, CDR2 SMNVEV (reference sequence). The V segment lost 4 bases and the J segment 5 bases; nucleotides outside the gene matches: 6. The CDR3 runs to 14 residues. CDR3: CASSSLTGVYGYTF. For the CDR3, the DNA is TGTGCCAGCAGTTCCCTGACAGGGGTGTATGGCTACACCTTC.

This clonotype was observed at least ten times. The chain employs TRBV6-5 and TRBJ2-5, with D uncertain. The CDR3 length is 13 residues. Germline-derived CDR1 and CDR2 are MNHEY and SVGAGI. V was pared by 2 bases and J by 3 bases, with 7 bases between. In DNA, the CDR3 is TGTGCCAGCAGTTACGGGGTGAAAGAGACCCAGTACTTC. Translating gives CASSYGVKETQYF.

This clonotype has more than one count but fewer than ten. The chain recombines TRBV20-1 with TRBJ2-7; D might be TRBD2 (5 bases). CDR1 DFQATT and CDR2 SNEGSKA come from the germline V gene (reference sequence). V dropped 4 bases and J dropped 4 bases, with 11 bases sitting between them. The CDR3 totals 12 residues. The chain's CDR3 is CSAKFRDYEQYF. The CDR3 DNA reads as TGCAGTGCTAAGTTCCGGGATTACGAGCAGTACTTC.

This clonotype was found many times. This rearrangement joins TRBV4-1 to TRBJ2-7; 14 nucleotides agree with TRBD2. CDR1 and CDR2 (germline): MGHRA, YSYEKL. The CDR3 runs 17 residues. V lost 4 bases, J lost 4 bases, and 9 bases stayed unmatched. CDR3 bases: TGCGCCAGCAGCCGGACGGGGACTAGCGGGGGTCTATACGAGCAGTACTTC. Translating it yields CASSRTGTSGGLYEQYF.

This clonotype was detected ten times or more. V gene TRBV29-1 combines with J gene TRBJ2-1; 13 nucleotides line up with TRBD2. CDR3 size: 14 residues. From germline, CDR1 is SQVTM and CDR2 ANQGSEA. The J segment lost 7 bases and the V segment lost 6 bases, leaving 6 bases of the junction unmatched. The CDR3 spells CSVAGTSGKNEQFF. In DNA, the CDR3 is TGCAGCGTAGCCGGGACTAGCGGGAAGAATGAGCAGTTCTTC.

At least ten counts were recorded for this clonotype. This chain links TRBV7-9 with TRBJ1-1; D gene uncertain. The ends were cut back, 11 bases at V and 6 bases at J, with 16 bases in the middle. CDR1 SEHNR and CDR2 FQNEAQ come from the germline V gene (reference sequence). The CDR3 sequence is 12 residues long. CDR3 amino acids: CAPSVLRSEAFF. CDR3 in DNA: TGTGCCCCCTCCGTACTCCGATCTGAAGCTTTCTTT.

This clonotype has ten or more counts. This rearrangement joins TRBV6-2 or TRBV6-3 to TRBJ2-1; 8 bases map to TRBD1. Germline loops: CDR1 MNHEY, CDR2 SVGEGT. V was clipped by 0 bases and J by 9 bases; unmatched bases: 10. The CDR3 runs to 16 residues. The CDR3 nucleotides are TGTGCCAGCAGTTACTCGTCCCCGACAGGGGCGCGTGAGCAGTTCTTC. Amino acids: CASSYSSPTGAREQFF.

The table lists this clonotype with many counts. V is TRBV7-3 and J is TRBJ2-3, with D tentatively TRBD1 or TRBD2 (5 bases each). The CDR3 is 14 amino acids. The ends were cut back, 5 bases at V and 4 bases at J, with 13 bases in the middle. Germline CDR1 SGHTA, CDR2 FQGTGA. The CDR3 here is CASSPWGSADTQYF. DNA of the CDR3: TGTGCCAGCAGCCCTTGGGGGAGCGCAGATACGCAGTATTTT.

This clonotype was seen ten or more times. The J gene is TRBJ2-7, the V gene TRBV5-1; 8 positions agree with TRBD2. With V trimmed by 1 base and J by 0 bases, 3 bases remained unmatched. This CDR3 is 15 amino acids long. Germline V gives CDR1 SGHRS, CDR2 YFSETQ. The CDR3 DNA is TGCGCCAGCAGCTTGTCCAGCGGGGGCTCCTACGAGCAGTACTTC. The encoded protein is CASSLSSGGSYEQYF.

The sample holds many counts of this clonotype. This chain joins TRBV29-1 and TRBJ2-7; D ambiguous. Trimming cost V 8 bases and J 5 bases, with 16 bases left between them. Germline values: CDR1 SQVTM, CDR2 ANQGSEA. The CDR3 contains 12 residues. CDR3 protein: CSMRRDPHEQYF. The CDR3 DNA follows: TGCAGCATGCGAAGGGATCCCCACGAGCAGTACTTC.

Many counts were recorded for this clonotype. The rearrangement joins TRBV10-3 to TRBJ2-7; unclear D gene. The V gene lost 4 bases and the J gene lost 5 bases, with 6 bases spanning the gap. CDR1 is ENHRY, CDR2 SYGVKD, per germline. The CDR3 has 11 amino acids. CDR3 nucleotide sequence: TGTGCCATCAGTGGTACCGACGAGCAGTACTTC. Encoded protein: CAISGTDEQYF.

V gene TRBV4-2 combines with J gene TRBJ2-7; D tentatively reads TRBD1 or TRBD2 (6 bases each). CDR1 LGHNA and CDR2 YNFKEQ come from the germline V gene. V was trimmed by 1 base and J by 0 bases, leaving 13 bases between them. The length of the CDR3 is 16 residues. CDR3 nucleotides: TGTGCCAGCAGCCAAGCGGGGGCGGACAGCTCCTACGAGCAGTACTTC. Residues: CASSQAGADSSYEQYF.

This clonotype was counted a few times. V usage is TRBV7-8 and J usage is TRBJ2-5; D may be TRBD1 or TRBD2 (6 bases each). Germline CDR1 and CDR2: SGHVS and FQNEAQ. V lost 0 bases and J lost 5, with 13 bases in between. The CDR3 length is 15 residues. The DNA of the CDR3 is TGTGCCAGCAGCTTAGCGGGCCAAGGGGGGGAGACCCAGTACTTC. This encodes CASSLAGQGGETQYF.

This clonotype was recorded many times. The chain is built from TRBV27 and TRBJ1-1; 7 bases line up with TRBD1. This CDR3 is built from 15 residues. The J segment lost 4 bases and the V segment lost 10 bases, leaving 15 bases of the junction unmatched. CDR1 and CDR2 from the germline V gene are MNHEY and SMNVEV (reference sequence). CDR3 amino acids: CATKSSRGRSTEAFF. In DNA, the CDR3 is TGTGCCACCAAGAGCTCTAGGGGGCGCTCCACTGAAGCTTTCTTT.

This clonotype was counted many times. The V call is TRBV6-5, the J call TRBJ2-3, with unresolved D. The CDR3 sequence is 14 residues long. The V gene lost 4 bases and the J gene lost 4 bases, with 12 bases spanning the gap. Germline V CDR1 and CDR2: MNHEY, SVGAGI. CDR3 residues: CASSLINGPDTQYF. The CDR3 DNA reads TGTGCCAGCAGTTTGATAAACGGCCCAGATACGCAGTATTTT.

Comments on this clonotype: A much more abundant neighbour one base away suggests this may be a read error. The rearrangement links TRBV3-1 to TRBJ2-5; D unclear. The CDR3 covers 13 residues. Germline V gene lookup returns CDR1 LGHDT and CDR2 YNNKEL (reference sequence). V was pared by 4 bases and J by 3 bases, with 9 bases between. CDR3 protein: CASSLGHKETQYF. The CDR3, as DNA: TGTGCCAGCAGCCTAGGCCACAAAGAGACCCAGTACTTC.

A word on this clonotype: A read error may explain this, as a much larger clone is one base away. The rearrangement links TRBV2 to TRBJ2-5, with D possibly TRBD2 on 5 matching bases. The CDR3 spans 14 residues. Trimming cost V 1 base and J 9 bases, with 15 bases left between them. Per the germline V gene, CDR1 is SNHLY and CDR2 is FYNNEI. In DNA form, the CDR3 reads TGTGCCAGCAGTGAAGTGGGGAGTAGGGAGTCCCAGTACTTC. Translation: CASSEVGSRESQYF.

This clonotype was observed at least ten times. The V and J genes are TRBV6-6 and TRBJ2-5; D is tentatively TRBD1 or TRBD2 (6 bases each). Trimming took 3 bases from V and 2 from J, leaving 34 bases between them. The CDR3 consists of 22 residues. Germline-derived CDR1 and CDR2 are MNHNY and SVGAGI (reference sequence). The CDR3: CASSYEMRGLAEMIRGQETQYF. The CDR3 DNA reads as TGTGCCAGCAGTTATGAGATGAGGGGGTTAGCGGAGATGATCAGAGGACAAGAGACCCAGTACTTC.

This clonotype was seen ten or more times. The chain employs TRBV6-5 and TRBJ2-3; 7 nucleotides align to TRBD2. V trimming: 2 bases; J trimming: 4 bases; junction bases outside the gene matches: 3. CDR3 length equals 14 residues. Looked up from germline, CDR1 is MNHEY and CDR2 is SVGAGI. The DNA for the CDR3 is TGTGCCAGCAGTTACGGGCGGGAGTCAGATACGCAGTATTTT. The encoded protein is CASSYGRESDTQYF.

In this sample, this clonotype turned up a few times. This chain connects TRBV14 to TRBJ2-7; D gene unclear. This CDR3 is 14 amino acids long. V was trimmed by 3 bases and J by 4 bases, leaving 13 bases between them. Germline V gene sequence: CDR1 SGHDN, CDR2 FVKESK. The DNA of the CDR3 is TGTGCCAGCAGCCATCCGAAAACGAATTACGAGCAGTACTTC. Translated: CASSHPKTNYEQYF. The full variable domain, rest sourced from reference TRBV14 and TRBJ2-7, is EAGVTQFPSHSVIEKGQTVTLRCDPISGHDNLYWYRRVMGKEIKFLLHFVKESKQDESGMPNNRFLAERTGGTYSTLKVQPAELEDSGVYFCASSHPKTNYEQYFGPGTRLTVT.

This clonotype was observed many times. The chain joins TRBV4-2 to TRBJ2-7, with 8 bases fitting TRBD2. The CDR3 runs to 15 residues. The J segment lost 1 base and the V segment lost 3 bases, leaving 5 bases of the junction unmatched. Per germline, CDR1 LGHNA and CDR2 YNFKEQ. CDR3 coding DNA: TGTGCCAGCAGCCACCTTAGCGGGGCTTCCTACGAGCAGTACTTC. Translated: CASSHLSGASYEQYF.

This clonotype was observed many times. The rearrangement uses TRBV21-1 and TRBJ2-3; the table's TRBD1 call for D was not verified on the DNA. TRBV21-1 is flagged as a pseudogene. This CDR3 region has 17 residues. The CDR3 here is CASSKEPGWYGTDTQYF. CDR3 coding DNA: TGTGCCAGCAGCAAAGAACCGGGGTGGTATGGCACAGATACGCAGTATTTT.

In its sample, this clonotype was seen many times. The chain links TRBV20-1 to TRBJ1-1; TRBD1 is a possible D gene (5 bases). The CDR3 runs to 13 residues. CDR1 is DFQATT, CDR2 SNEGSKA, per germline (reference sequence). The V end lost 3 bases, the J end lost 1 base, and 9 bases lay between the germline ends. The CDR3 DNA follows: TGCAGTGCTAGGGAGGGGACGAACACTGAAGCTTTCTTT. Its protein product is CSAREGTNTEAFF.

The genes are TRBV19 and TRBJ2-1, with 10 bases aligning to TRBD2. After removal of 6 bases from V and 8 bases from J, the junction contained 7 bases not matched to a gene. The germline V gene has CDR1 LNHDA and CDR2 SQIVND (reference sequence). This CDR3 spans 14 amino acids. The CDR3 loop reads CASSQRGGVDEQFF. For the CDR3, the DNA is TGTGCCAGTAGCCAGCGGGGGGGTGTTGATGAGCAGTTCTTC.

In this sample, this clonotype turned up many times. The V gene is TRBV6-4, the J gene TRBJ2-1; D unclear. CDR1 and CDR2 (germline): MRHNA, SNTAGT. The CDR3 spans 16 residues. Deletions cut 3 bases from V and 5 bases from J, with 17 bases between. DNA for the CDR3: TGTGCCAGCAGTGATGTGGGGTACCCGTCCAACAATGAGCAGTTCTTC. It codes for CASSDVGYPSNNEQFF.

This clonotype was counted ten times or more. This chain joins TRBV29-1 and TRBJ2-1; D gene ambiguous. The V end was cut by 6 bases, the J end by 5 bases, with 14 bases between. This CDR3 is 13 amino acids long. The germline V gene encodes CDR1 SQVTM and CDR2 ANQGSEA. The CDR3 nucleotides are TGCAGCGTCCCCCAATTTGACAACAATGAGCAGTTCTTC. Protein sequence: CSVPQFDNNEQFF.

There are many counts of this clonotype. The rearrangement uses TRBV29-1 and TRBJ2-1, with a possible D match to TRBD2 (7 bases). Germline V gene sequence: CDR1 SQVTM, CDR2 ANQGSEA. V lost 7 bases to trimming and J lost 2 bases, with 21 bases between them. This CDR3 region has 16 residues. The CDR3 spells CSGEGGQGRTYNEQFF. As DNA, the CDR3 is TGCAGCGGTGAGGGGGGGCAGGGTCGGACCTACAATGAGCAGTTCTTC.

This chain joins TRBV5-4 and TRBJ2-1; the match to TRBD2 covers 10 bases. Looked up from germline, CDR1 is SGHNT and CDR2 is YYREEE (reference sequence). Trimming took 5 bases from V and 5 from J; bases not matched to a gene: 7. The CDR3 is 15 residues long. This chain's CDR3 is CASRNGLAVNNEQFF. For the CDR3, the DNA is TGTGCCAGCAGGAACGGACTAGCGGTCAACAATGAGCAGTTCTTC.